Shown below are 17 T cell receptor beta chains from a single sample sequenced in a study of blood T cell repertoires in COVID-19 (dated by TCRdb to the early 2020s). Library creation used the immunoSEQ multiplex PCR assay. The immuneACCESS repertoire file appears here via TCRdb, limited to in-frame rearrangements. These files lack a portion of the clones; in checked studies, under half of the deficit traces to unresolved V genes, and the cause of the others is not known. The sample records about 200,000 clones, 85% to 90% of which are singletons. Around 23% of the sample is held by the ten biggest clonotypes. What was sequenced was PBMCs or T cells enriched from blood (not recorded which). The receptors stem from a woman aged 40 to 49 in a cohort exposed to, infected with or recovered from COVID-19 (not recorded which).

This chain links TRBV27 with TRBJ1-4; TRBD1 matches at 7 bases. There are 14 residues in the CDR3. Germline CDR1 reads MNHEY; CDR2 reads SMNVEV (reference sequence). V lost 2 bases and J lost 8; bases outside the gene matches: 5. CDR3 in DNA: TGTGCCAGCAGTTTAGAGGGGGCCAGGGAAAAACTGTTTTTT. Translation gives CASSLEGAREKLFF.

Ten or more counts support this clone. The chain carries TRBV7-9 and TRBJ1-2; TRBD1 matches at 7 bases. The CDR3 runs to 16 residues. V dropped 3 bases and J dropped 2; count of bases not matched to a gene: 9. Germline values: CDR1 SEHNR, CDR2 FQNEAQ (reference sequence). CDR3: CASSLDRTTLNYGYTF. The CDR3 coding sequence is TGTGCCAGCAGCTTGGACAGGACGACCTTAAACTATGGCTACACCTTC.

This chain connects TRBV5-4 to TRBJ1-1, with D perhaps TRBD1 (5 bases). V shed 5 bases and J shed 1 base, with 15 bases lying between them. Germline V gene data show CDR1 as SGHNT and CDR2 as YYREEE (reference sequence). This CDR3 is built from 15 residues. The CDR3 spells CASRAAGSPNTEAFF. In DNA, the CDR3 is TGTGCCAGCAGGGCCGCAGGGTCACCGAACACTGAAGCTTTCTTT.

This rearrangement joins TRBV10-2 to TRBJ2-1; D remains unclear. Germline CDR1 WSHSY, CDR2 SAAADI. The V and J ends lost 3 bases and 9 bases respectively, with 12 bases between them. This CDR3 has 13 residues. The CDR3 bases are TGCGCCAGCAGTGAACCCCTGAACGGTGAGCAGTTCTTC. As protein: CASSEPLNGEQFF.

Here the CDR3 reads CASSPKPAQGGGEKLFF. The CDR3, as DNA: TGTGCCAGCAGCCCAAAGCCGGCGCAGGGGGGAGGTGAAAAACTGTTTTTT. This rearrangement joins TRBV3-1 (or the pseudogene TRBV3-2) to TRBJ1-4; 7 bases match TRBD1. Germline V lookup: CDR1 LGHDT, CDR2 YNNKEL (reference sequence). The CDR3 is made up of 17 amino acids. V lost 4 bases, J lost 7 bases, and 15 bases stayed unmatched.

This clone was seen a few times. The gene calls are TRBV7-9 and TRBJ2-7; 8 bases agree with TRBD2. J lost 4 bases, V lost 0 bases, and 11 bases had no gene match. Germline CDR1 is SEHNR and CDR2 is FQNEAQ (reference sequence). The CDR3 length is 17 residues. In DNA, the CDR3 is TGTGCCAGCAGCTTAGCGTATACGGAGCGGGAGTGGTACGAGCAGTACTTC. Protein product: CASSLAYTEREWYEQYF.

The chain couples TRBV6-5 to TRBJ2-7; tentatively, D is TRBD2 (6 bases). This CDR3 is built from 13 residues. CDR1 is MNHEY, CDR2 SVGAGI, per germline. V was cut by 11 bases and J by 0 bases, with 14 bases left in between. The CDR3 nucleotides are TGTGCCCATGGGGACGGGAGCTCCTACGAGCAGTACTTC. Amino acids: CAHGDGSSYEQYF.

This CDR3 is CASSLRASGGADPQNEQFF. The CDR3 nucleotides read TGTGCCAGCAGCCTCCGCGCTAGCGGGGGGGCTGACCCCCAGAATGAGCAGTTCTTC. The rearrangement joins TRBV7-9 to TRBJ2-1, with TRBD2 identical over 12 bases. The trim removed 5 bases at V and 7 bases at J, leaving 18 bases unmatched. Germline CDR1 SEHNR, CDR2 FQNEAQ (reference sequence). The CDR3 has 19 amino acids.

The J gene is TRBJ2-7, the V gene TRBV19, with TRBD2 matching over 7 bases. There are 15 residues in the CDR3. The trim removed 3 bases at V and 3 bases at J, leaving 8 bases unmatched. From germline, CDR1 is LNHDA and CDR2 SQIVND (reference sequence). For the CDR3, the DNA is TGTGCCAGTAGTATTGCGGGCGGGAGTGGCTACGAGCAGTACTTC. Amino acids: CASSIAGGSGYEQYF.

In this sample, this clone turned up once. This chain links TRBV5-6 with TRBJ1-3, with TRBD1 identical over 10 bases. CDR1 and CDR2 (germline): SGHDT, YYEEEE. The V gene end was trimmed by 3 bases and the J gene end by 3 bases; junction bases not matched to a gene: 3. The CDR3 is 15 residues long. The CDR3 nucleotides are TGTGCCAGCAGCTACGGGACAGGGGTTGGAAACACCATATATTTT. Translated: CASSYGTGVGNTIYF. Together with reference TRBV5-6 and TRBJ1-3, the CDR3 gives the full variable domain: DAGVTQSPTHLIKTRGQQVTLRCSPKSGHDTVSWYQQALGQGPQFIFQYYEEEERQRGNFPDRFSGHQFPNYSSELNVNALLLGDSALYLCASSYGTGVGNTIYFGEGSWLTVV.

This chain joins TRBV11-1 and TRBJ2-7; 7 bases are shared with TRBD1. Trimming cost V 6 bases and J 1 base; bases outside gene matches: 9. The CDR3 extends over 15 amino acids. Germline CDR1 SGHAT, CDR2 FQDESV (reference sequence). This CDR3 is CASSPYRGRSYEQYF. DNA for the CDR3: TGTGCCAGCAGTCCGTACAGGGGTCGGTCCTACGAGCAGTACTTC.

The J gene is TRBJ1-2, the V gene TRBV5-6; D may be TRBD1 (6 bases). The germline gives CDR1 SGHDT, CDR2 YYEEEE. The ends were cut back, 3 bases at V and 2 bases at J, with 23 bases in the middle. The CDR3 runs to 18 residues. CDR3 in amino acids: CASSSPMPQGPPNYGYTF. In DNA, the CDR3 is TGTGCCAGCAGCTCCCCAATGCCCCAGGGGCCTCCCAACTATGGCTACACCTTC. Based on the CDR3 plus reference TRBV5-6 and TRBJ1-2, the full variable domain is DAGVTQSPTHLIKTRGQQVTLRCSPKSGHDTVSWYQQALGQGPQFIFQYYEEEERQRGNFPDRFSGHQFPNYSSELNVNALLLGDSALYLCASSSPMPQGPPNYGYTFGSGTRLTVV.

The chain employs TRBV24-1 and TRBJ2-4, with 8 positions matching TRBD1. Germline V gene sequence: CDR1 KGHDR, CDR2 SFDVKD. Trimming cost V 7 bases and J 2 bases; bases outside gene matches: 6. This CDR3 contains 15 residues. CDR3: CATSRGTGTKNIQYF. DNA of the CDR3: TGTGCCACCAGCCGGGGGACAGGAACCAAAAACATTCAGTACTTC.

A single count supports this clone. The chain is built from TRBV19 and TRBJ2-1, with 7 bases fitting TRBD2. This CDR3 comprises 11 residues. Germline V CDR1 and CDR2: LNHDA, SQIVND (reference sequence). Losses at the gene ends were 10 bases for V and 6 bases for J; bases not matched to a gene: 3. The CDR3 coding sequence is TGTGCCACAACGGGGGGCAATGAGCAGTTCTTC. Encoded protein: CATTGGNEQFF.

This clone was recorded only once. The chain employs TRBV11-2 and TRBJ1-3; the D is unclear. The V gene's germline CDR1 is SGHAT and CDR2 FQNNGV. This CDR3 has 16 amino acids. V gave up 5 bases and J gave up 4 bases, with 18 bases separating them. The CDR3 loop is CASSKDRKRAGNTIYF. The DNA for the CDR3 is TGTGCCAGCAGCAAGGATAGAAAGCGGGCAGGAAACACCATATATTTT.

The chain carries TRBV14 and TRBJ2-5; TRBD1 might be the D (5 bases). Looked up from germline, CDR1 is SGHDN and CDR2 is FVKESK. The CDR3 has 16 residues. Trimming took 1 base from V and 1 from J, leaving 13 bases between them. CDR3 protein: CASSQALGEPQETQYF. The CDR3 nucleotides read TGTGCCAGCAGCCAAGCGTTAGGGGAACCCCAAGAGACCCAGTACTTC.

In its sample, this clone was seen a few times. This chain joins TRBV5-1 and TRBJ1-1, with a possible D match to TRBD1 (6 bases). The CDR3 sequence is 15 residues long. Trimming removed 5 bases at V and 4 bases at J, with 18 bases between. Germline CDR1 and CDR2: SGHRS and YFSETQ. This CDR3 is CASRNDLLQGTEAFF. CDR3 bases: TGCGCCAGCAGGAATGACCTCTTACAGGGCACTGAAGCTTTCTTT.